Below, 24 T cell receptor beta chains from the same sample are listed, as sequenced in a study of shared clonotypes between healthy human individuals. Sequenced by immunoSEQ multiplex PCR; TCRdb stores in-frame clones only, minus some. This table has some 2,400,000 clones, 90% to 96% appearing once. What was sequenced was naive CD4+ T cells sorted from blood. Subset defined: CD45RA+ positively selected. These receptors were taken from a man younger than 30 in good health.

J is TRBJ2-5 and V is TRBV5-8; weak D call: TRBD2 (7 bases). V lost 4 bases to trimming and J lost 0 bases, with 13 bases between them. Germline V gene data show CDR1 as SGHTS and CDR2 as YDEGEE. There are 15 residues in the CDR3. The CDR3 reads CASSRGARDQETQYF. Written as DNA, the CDR3 is TGTGCCAGCAGCCGGGGGGCCAGAGACCAAGAGACCCAGTACTTC.

The V and J genes are TRBV30 and TRBJ1-3, with 7 bases matching TRBD1. Germline-derived CDR1 and CDR2 are GTSNPN and SVGIG (reference sequence). This CDR3 comprises 16 residues. With 3 bases clipped from V and 4 bases from J, the junction kept 12 bases outside the gene matches. CDR3 in DNA: TGTGCCTGGAGCGCCCCCCGACAGGGCCTCGGAAACACCATATATTTT. Translation: CAWSAPRQGLGNTIYF.

The rearrangement uses TRBV2 and TRBJ1-5, with D possibly matching TRBD1 (6 bases). The germline V and J ends were trimmed by 7 bases and 5 bases, with 15 bases remaining between them. This CDR3 spans 14 amino acids. Germline CDR1 and CDR2: SNHLY and FYNNEI. CDR3 sequence reads: CASNGGQGDQPQHF. The DNA for the CDR3 is TGTGCCAGCAACGGGGGGCAGGGAGATCAGCCCCAGCATTTT.

The chain links TRBV19 to TRBJ2-5; 14 nucleotides align to TRBD2. This CDR3 spans 16 amino acids. Trimming cost V 6 bases and J 4 bases; bases outside gene matches: 7. Looked up from germline, CDR1 is LNHDA and CDR2 is SQIVND (reference sequence). The CDR3 DNA is TGTGCCAGTAGCCACGGGACTAGCGGGAGTCGAGAGACCCAGTACTTC. Translating it yields CASSHGTSGSRETQYF.

The rearrangement links TRBV19 to TRBJ1-6; D gene uncertain. The CDR3 is made up of 14 amino acids. Germline V gives CDR1 LNHDA, CDR2 SQIVND (reference sequence). Trimming stripped 3 bases from V and 10 bases from J, with 13 bases between. CDR3 bases: TGTGCCAGTAGTATGGTCGGACGGCTATCACCCCTCCACTTT. It yields the protein CASSMVGRLSPLHF.

CDR3 sequence: CASRMGPAYEQYF. As DNA, the CDR3 is TGTGCCAGCAGGATGGGTCCAGCCTACGAGCAGTACTTC. The chain combines TRBV6-5 with TRBJ2-7; no firm D call. The germline V gene has CDR1 MNHEY and CDR2 SVGAGI. Deletions cut 6 bases from V and 2 bases from J, with 11 bases between. The CDR3 runs to 13 residues.

The rearrangement links TRBV2 to TRBJ2-1; TRBD2 matches 9 bases. Germline lookup yields CDR1 SNHLY and CDR2 FYNNEI. Losses at the gene ends were 7 bases for V and 3 bases for J; bases not matched to a gene: 13. CDR3 length: 17 residues. CDR3 sequence (DNA): TGTGCCAGCACTCAATCGGCTAGCGGGGCCTACTACAATGAGCAGTTCTTC. Its translation: CASTQSASGAYYNEQFF.

The chain is built from TRBV18 and TRBJ1-1; the D is unclear. Germline V lookup: CDR1 KGHSH, CDR2 LQKENI. Between the trimmed V and J ends, which lost 2 bases and 0 bases, there was a span of 7 bases. The CDR3 sequence is 14 residues long. CDR3 DNA: TGTGCCAGCTCACCAGGGCCTCTGAACACTGAAGCTTTCTTT. It encodes CASSPGPLNTEAFF.

This chain links TRBV28 with TRBJ1-4; no clear D. The CDR3 has 11 residues. V shed 5 bases and J shed 13 bases, with 11 bases lying between them. CDR1 and CDR2 from the germline V gene are MDHEN and SYDVKM. The CDR3 loop reads CASSLRAILFF. CDR3 bases: TGTGCCAGCAGTCTAAGGGCCATACTGTTTTTT.

J is TRBJ2-1 and V is TRBV11-3; 7 bases fit TRBD1. V shed 5 bases and J 5 bases; nucleotides not matched to a gene: 3. The V gene's germline CDR1 is SGHNT and CDR2 YENEEA. The CDR3 spans 13 residues. The CDR3 loop reads CASSETGHNEQFF. In nucleotides, the CDR3 is TGTGCCAGCAGCGAGACAGGGCACAATGAGCAGTTCTTC.

CDR3 DNA sequence: TGTGCCAGTAGTATCGGCCGGACTGCAAATGAAAAACTGTTTTTT. Protein: CASSIGRTANEKLFF. J is TRBJ1-4 and V is TRBV19; D unclear. CDR1 is LNHDA and CDR2 is SQIVND in the germline V gene (reference sequence). With 3 bases removed from V and 5 bases from J, the gap between germline ends came to 13 bases. This CDR3 has 15 residues.

The genes are TRBV5-6 and TRBJ2-1; 10 bases fit TRBD1. Trimming removed 0 bases from V and 5 bases from J; junction bases left unmatched: 5. The CDR3 runs to 16 residues. The germline V gene has CDR1 SGHDT and CDR2 YYEEEE. The CDR3 loop reads CASSLAGQGSNNEQFF. As DNA, the CDR3 is TGTGCCAGCAGCTTGGCGGGACAGGGGTCGAACAATGAGCAGTTCTTC.

The chain recombines TRBV5-1 with TRBJ2-2, with TRBD1 matching over 7 bases. The V and J ends lost 6 bases and 4 bases, in that order; junction bases with no gene match: 9. Germline V gene data show CDR1 as SGHRS and CDR2 as YFSETQ. The CDR3 has 15 residues. Here the CDR3 reads CASTPGQVVTGELFF. CDR3 nucleotide sequence: TGCGCCAGCACACCCGGACAGGTCGTCACCGGGGAGCTGTTTTTT.

V is TRBV2 and J is TRBJ2-7; maybe TRBD2 (5 bases). Germline-derived CDR1 and CDR2 are SNHLY and FYNNEI. Deletions cut 8 bases from V and 2 bases from J, with 10 bases between. The CDR3 runs to 12 residues. In DNA form, the CDR3 reads TGTGCCAGCGCCGGGGAGCCCTACGAGCAGTACTTC. Residues: CASAGEPYEQYF. Supplemented by reference TRBV2 and TRBJ2-7, the full variable domain reads EPEVTQTPSHQVTQMGQEVILRCVPISNHLYFYWYRQILGQKVEFLVSFYNNEISEKSEIFDDQFSVERPDGSNFTLKIRSTKLEDSAMYFCASAGEPYEQYFGPGTRLTVT.

The count of this clone is one. V and J are TRBV9 and TRBJ2-3, with TRBD1 matching 8 bases. This CDR3 contains 18 residues. Germline CDR1 SGDLS, CDR2 YYNGEE. V shed 3 bases and J 0 bases; nucleotides not matched to a gene: 12. CDR3 sequence: CASSAPKDRATSTDTQYF. CDR3 DNA: TGTGCCAGCAGCGCCCCAAAGGACAGGGCCACTAGCACAGATACGCAGTATTTT.

The V and J genes are TRBV5-4 and TRBJ1-1; D unclear. CDR1 and CDR2 (germline): SGHNT, YYREEE (reference sequence). The CDR3 is made up of 14 amino acids. Deletions cut 4 bases from V and 8 bases from J, with 18 bases between. The DNA for the CDR3 is TGTGCCAGCAGCGAGTTCGGCCTACTCAAAGAAGCTTTCTTT. Amino acids: CASSEFGLLKEAFF.

This chain links TRBV5-4 with TRBJ1-1; 7 bases match TRBD1. The CDR3 is 12 amino acids. J gave up 3 bases and V 5 bases, and 1 base lay outside the gene matches. In germline, CDR1 is SGHNT, CDR2 YYREEE (reference sequence). CDR3 in DNA: TGTGCCAGCAGAACAGGGGACACTGAAGCTTTCTTT. Protein product: CASRTGDTEAFF.

V gene TRBV7-3 combines with J gene TRBJ2-3; 7 nucleotides match TRBD1. Trimming took 2 bases from V and 0 from J; bases not matched to a gene: 5. The CDR3 totals 16 residues. Germline assignment: CDR1 SGHTA and CDR2 FQGTGA. The CDR3 DNA is TGTGCCAGCAGCTTACTAAGAGGGGGCAGCACAGATACGCAGTATTTT. Translation: CASSLLRGGSTDTQYF.

This clone was picked up one time. The J gene is TRBJ2-2, the V gene TRBV6-1, with 7 nucleotides matching TRBD2. The CDR3 runs 12 residues. Unmatched junction bases numbered 1, after V lost 6 bases and J lost 6 bases. Germline V CDR1 and CDR2: MNHNS, SASEGT. As DNA, the CDR3 is TGTGCCAGCAGGGGACTATCCGGGGAGCTGTTTTTT. Encoded protein: CASRGLSGELFF.

V gene TRBV5-1 combines with J gene TRBJ1-2; maybe TRBD1 (5 bases). This CDR3 region has 12 residues. V was pared by 6 bases and J by 3 bases, with 9 bases between. Germline loops: CDR1 SGHRS, CDR2 YFSETQ. The CDR3 coding sequence is TGCGCCAGCACGGGGGAAGACTATGGCTACACCTTC. Residues: CASTGEDYGYTF.

This clone appeared a few times. The chain couples TRBV19 to TRBJ1-5; D is uncertain. CDR1 LNHDA and CDR2 SQIVND come from the germline V gene (reference sequence). The CDR3 is 12 amino acids. V was trimmed by 6 bases and J by 0 bases, leaving 3 bases between them. The CDR3 region has the DNA TGTGCCAGTAGAAATAGCAATCAGCCCCAGCATTTT. Its protein product is CASRNSNQPQHF.

This chain uses TRBV11-2 with TRBJ1-4; no firm D call. The germline V gene has CDR1 SGHAT and CDR2 FQNNGV. This CDR3 has 11 amino acids. V lost 1 base, J lost 10 bases, and 4 bases lay in between. CDR3 residues: CASSLGGKLFF. CDR3 bases: TGTGCCAGCAGCTTAGGAGGAAAACTGTTTTTT.

The chain links TRBV18 to TRBJ2-1; D is perhaps TRBD1 or TRBD2 (7 bases each). Germline CDR1 is KGHSH and CDR2 is LQKENI. This CDR3 has 14 residues. V shed 3 bases and J shed 8 bases, with 14 bases lying between them. CDR3: CASSPNRGGHEQFF. The CDR3 region has the DNA TGTGCCAGCTCACCGAACAGGGGAGGGCATGAGCAGTTCTTC.

J is TRBJ1-2 and V is TRBV27; D is undetermined. CDR3 length equals 14 residues. Germline assignment: CDR1 MNHEY and CDR2 SMNVEV (reference sequence). The germline V and J ends were trimmed by 4 bases and 8 bases, with 17 bases remaining between them. In nucleotides, the CDR3 is TGTGCCAGCAGTTCGACACTGAACCAGCGAGGCTACACCTTC. Translating gives CASSSTLNQRGYTF.